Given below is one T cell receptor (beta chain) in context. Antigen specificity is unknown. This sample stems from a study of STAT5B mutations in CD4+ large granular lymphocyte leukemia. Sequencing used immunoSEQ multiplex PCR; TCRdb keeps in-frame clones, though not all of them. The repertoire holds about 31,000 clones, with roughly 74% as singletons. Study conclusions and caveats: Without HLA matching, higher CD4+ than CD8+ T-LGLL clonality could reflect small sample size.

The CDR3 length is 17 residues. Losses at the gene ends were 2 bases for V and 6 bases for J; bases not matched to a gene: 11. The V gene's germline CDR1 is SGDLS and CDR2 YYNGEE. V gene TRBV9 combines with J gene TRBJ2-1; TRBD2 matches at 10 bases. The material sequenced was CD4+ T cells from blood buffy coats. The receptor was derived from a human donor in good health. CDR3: CASSVMPSGRLGNEQFF. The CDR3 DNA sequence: TGTGCCAGCAGCGTGATGCCTAGCGGGAGACTGGGCAATGAGCAGTTCTTC.